Shown below are 14 T cell receptor beta chains from a single sample sequenced in a study of T cell repertoires in cytomegalovirus infection. In TCRdb, the reads were re-called with MiXCR into one record per CDR3 protein. The sample shows nearly 550,000 distinct CDR3 sequences, 15% to 20% of them seen only once. The sequenced sample was CD8+ T cells from PBMCs. The receptors stem from a human donor in good health (CMV status not recorded). Some clones in this sample may be carry-over from other donors' samples.

This clonotype was counted only a few times. V is TRBV7-9 and J is TRBJ1-6; 7 bases fit TRBD1. CDR1 and CDR2 (germline): SEHNR, FQNEAQ (reference sequence). This CDR3 region has 17 residues. The trim removed 5 bases at V and 0 bases at J, leaving 7 bases unmatched. CDR3 loop: CASSRSRGNSYNSPLHF. The CDR3 coding sequence is TGTGCCAGCAGCCGGTCCAGGGGGAACTCCTATAATTCACCCCTCCACTTT.

The genes are TRBV4-1 and TRBJ2-5; D call uncertain. Germline CDR1 reads MGHRA; CDR2 reads YSYEKL. The CDR3 length is 13 residues. V lost 0 bases to trimming and J lost 9 bases, with 11 bases between them. The CDR3: CASSQDWAKAQYF. The CDR3 nucleotides are TGCGCCAGCAGCCAAGATTGGGCCAAGGCCCAGTACTTC.

This clonotype was counted ten times or more. The rearrangement joins TRBV5-6 to TRBJ1-2; D might be TRBD1 (6 bases). This CDR3 is built from 14 residues. V lost 4 bases and J lost 8, with 18 bases in between. Germline lookup yields CDR1 SGHDT and CDR2 YYEEEE. The CDR3 DNA follows: TGTGCCAGCAGCCCTGGACAGAATACTATGGGCTACACCTTC. Amino acids: CASSPGQNTMGYTF.

This chain connects TRBV9 to TRBJ2-7, with D possibly being TRBD1 or TRBD2 (5 bases each). The CDR3 runs 14 residues. The germline V gene has CDR1 SGDLS and CDR2 YYNGEE. V lost 4 bases to trimming and J lost 4 bases, with 15 bases between them. DNA for the CDR3: TGTGCCAGCAGCCCACTCCGAGGGGATTACGAGCAGTACTTC. Protein product: CASSPLRGDYEQYF.

In this sample, this clonotype turned up many times. The chain joins TRBV11-2 to TRBJ2-7; D gene ambiguous. The CDR3 runs to 14 residues. CDR1 SGHAT and CDR2 FQNNGV come from the germline V gene. V was clipped by 6 bases and J by 3 bases, with 15 bases between them. The CDR3 spells CASSPLIEVYEQYF. The CDR3 nucleotides are TGTGCCAGCAGTCCCTTGATTGAGGTCTACGAGCAGTACTTC.

This clonotype has more than one count but fewer than ten. V gene TRBV16 combines with J gene TRBJ1-2, with 7 bases that match TRBD1. Germline V gives CDR1 KGHSY, CDR2 FQNENV. CDR3 length: 15 residues. V shed 0 bases, J shed 2 bases, and the junction held 3 bases outside the gene matches. The CDR3 spells CASSQSGGENYGYTF. The DNA for the CDR3 is TGTGCCAGCAGCCAATCAGGGGGCGAGAACTATGGCTACACCTTC.

For this clonotype: A read error may produce the germline difference seen at one junction end. The V and J genes are TRBV7-8 and TRBJ2-1; D gene uncertain. The germline V gene encodes CDR1 SGHVS and CDR2 FQNEAQ. The CDR3 is made up of 13 amino acids. The CDR3 is CDSSLAPANEQFF. The CDR3, as DNA: TGTGACAGCAGCTTAGCTCCAGCGAATGAGCAGTTCTTC.

This clonotype was counted many times. An end of the junction differs from the germline gene, which may be a read error. J is TRBJ1-1 and V is TRBV20-1; no reliable D call. This CDR3 is built from 15 residues. Germline CDR1 DFQATT, CDR2 SNEGSKA (reference sequence). CDR3: CSARRLGSGNAEAFF. As DNA, the CDR3 is TGCAGTGCTAGAAGGCTGGGGTCTGGGAACGCTGAAGCTTTCTTT.

In this sample, this clonotype turned up a few times. The chain recombines TRBV19 with TRBJ2-1; 7 bases are a match to TRBD2. From germline, CDR1 is LNHDA and CDR2 SQIVND (reference sequence). The CDR3 covers 15 residues. V gave up 3 bases and J gave up 5 bases; unmatched junction bases: 7. In DNA form, the CDR3 reads TGTGCCAGTAGTATTGGGACTACAGATCACAATGAGCAGTTCTTC. It specifies CASSIGTTDHNEQFF.

This clonotype has a count of ten or more. The chain couples TRBV7-6 to TRBJ1-1, with a weak D call TRBD1 (5 bases). Trimming removed 4 bases from V and 1 base from J, with 10 bases in between. Germline CDR1 is SGHVS and CDR2 is FNYEAQ. The CDR3 spans 14 residues. CDR3 protein: CASSSGLRNTEAFF. CDR3 bases: TGTGCCAGCAGCTCGGGGCTCCGGAACACTGAAGCTTTCTTT.

This clonotype appeared a few times. CDR3 loop: CASSLVRLSGELFF. In DNA form, the CDR3 reads TGCGCCAGCAGCTTGGTTCGGCTATCCGGGGAGCTGTTTTTT. V is TRBV5-1 and J is TRBJ2-2; D unresolved. CDR3 size: 14 residues. Germline values: CDR1 SGHRS, CDR2 YFSETQ. Trimming took 0 bases from V and 6 from J, leaving 9 bases between them.

This clonotype has a count of ten or more. The chain uses TRBV11-2 and TRBJ2-7; D not certain. The CDR3 is 14 residues long. Germline CDR1 and CDR2: SGHAT and FQNNGV. V was pared by 0 bases and J by 3 bases, with 9 bases between. The CDR3 loop reads CASSLEKRLYEQYF. DNA of the CDR3: TGTGCCAGCAGCTTAGAAAAGCGTCTCTACGAGCAGTACTTC. Full variable domain (missing parts from reference TRBV11-2 and TRBJ2-7): EAGVAQSPRYKIIEKRQSVAFWCNPISGHATLYWYQQILGQGPKLLIQFQNNGVVDDSQLPKDRFSAERLKGVDSTLKIQPAKLEDSAVYLCASSLEKRLYEQYFGPGTRLTVT.

There are many counts of this clonotype. V is TRBV6-5 and J is TRBJ1-5; D uncertain. V was trimmed by 5 bases and J by 3 bases, leaving 20 bases between them. The CDR3 has 17 amino acids. Germline values: CDR1 MNHEY, CDR2 SVGAGI. CDR3 sequence reads: CASSPIPQRFPNQPQHF. CDR3 DNA: TGTGCCAGCAGTCCCATCCCTCAGCGGTTTCCCAATCAGCCCCAGCATTTT.

In this sample, this clonotype turned up many times. This chain links TRBV7-3 with TRBJ2-2; 11 nucleotides match TRBD2. Germline V lookup: CDR1 SGHTA, CDR2 FQGTGA. This CDR3 contains 19 residues. J lost 0 bases, V lost 4 bases, and 10 bases had no gene match. The CDR3 protein is CASSSPLAGGPTNTGELFF. The CDR3 nucleotides read TGTGCCAGCAGCTCCCCTCTAGCGGGGGGCCCAACGAACACCGGGGAGCTGTTTTTT.